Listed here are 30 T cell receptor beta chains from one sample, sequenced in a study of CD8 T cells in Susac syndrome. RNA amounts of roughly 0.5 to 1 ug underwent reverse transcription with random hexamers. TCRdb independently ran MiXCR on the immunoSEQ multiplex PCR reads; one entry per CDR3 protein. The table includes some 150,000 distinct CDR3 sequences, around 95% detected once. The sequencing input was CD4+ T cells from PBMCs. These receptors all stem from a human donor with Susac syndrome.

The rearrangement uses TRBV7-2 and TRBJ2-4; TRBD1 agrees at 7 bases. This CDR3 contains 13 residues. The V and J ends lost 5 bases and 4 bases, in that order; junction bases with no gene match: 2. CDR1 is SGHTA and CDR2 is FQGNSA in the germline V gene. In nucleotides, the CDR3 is TGTGCCAGCAGCCCGGGACAGAAAAACATTCAGTACTTC. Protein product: CASSPGQKNIQYF.

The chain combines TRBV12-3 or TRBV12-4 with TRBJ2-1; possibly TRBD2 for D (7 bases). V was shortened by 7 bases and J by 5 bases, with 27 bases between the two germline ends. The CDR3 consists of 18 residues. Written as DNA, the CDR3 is TGTGCCAGCACCCTCTTAAGGGGGGGCTGGGGGATGAACAATGAGCAGTTCTTC. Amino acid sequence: CASTLLRGGWGMNNEQFF.

CDR3 nucleotide sequence: TGTGCCAGCAGACAGGACAGGGGAGCGGCCCTCCACTTT. Encoded protein: CASRQDRGAALHF. The chain links TRBV6-5 to TRBJ1-6; TRBD1 matches at 9 bases. Germline V CDR1 and CDR2: MNHEY, SVGAGI. The CDR3 consists of 13 residues. V dropped 6 bases and J dropped 14; count of bases not matched to a gene: 8.

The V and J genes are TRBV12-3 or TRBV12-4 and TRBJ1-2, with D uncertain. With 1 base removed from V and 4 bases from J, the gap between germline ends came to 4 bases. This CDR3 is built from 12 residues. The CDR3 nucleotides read TGTGCCAGCAGTTTAGAGGTCTATGGCTACACCTTC. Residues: CASSLEVYGYTF.

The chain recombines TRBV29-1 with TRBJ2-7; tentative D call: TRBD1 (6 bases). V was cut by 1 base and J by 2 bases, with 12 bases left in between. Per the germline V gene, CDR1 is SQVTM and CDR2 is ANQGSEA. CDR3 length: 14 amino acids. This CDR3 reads CSVEVARGTYEQYF. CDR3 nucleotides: TGCAGCGTTGAAGTCGCTAGGGGGACCTACGAGCAGTACTTC.

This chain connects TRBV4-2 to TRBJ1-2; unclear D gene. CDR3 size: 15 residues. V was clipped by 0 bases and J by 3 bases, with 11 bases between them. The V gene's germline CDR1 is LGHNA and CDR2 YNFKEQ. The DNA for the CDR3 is TGTGCCAGCAGCCAAGATGTCGGAACTGACTATGGCTACACCTTC. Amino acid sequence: CASSQDVGTDYGYTF.

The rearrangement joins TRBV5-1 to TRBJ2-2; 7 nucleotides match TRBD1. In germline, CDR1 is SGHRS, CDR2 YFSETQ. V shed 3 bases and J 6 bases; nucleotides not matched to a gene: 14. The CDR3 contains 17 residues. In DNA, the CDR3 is TGCGCCAGCAGCTCACCCGAAGACAGGGTCGGCGCCGGGGAGCTGTTTTTT. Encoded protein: CASSSPEDRVGAGELFF.

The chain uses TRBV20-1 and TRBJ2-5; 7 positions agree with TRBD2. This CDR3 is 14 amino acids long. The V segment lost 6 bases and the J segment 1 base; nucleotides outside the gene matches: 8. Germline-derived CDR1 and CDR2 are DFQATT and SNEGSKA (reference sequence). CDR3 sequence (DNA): TGCAGTGCCCGACTAGCTCCCCTCCAAGAGACCCAGTACTTC. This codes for CSARLAPLQETQYF.

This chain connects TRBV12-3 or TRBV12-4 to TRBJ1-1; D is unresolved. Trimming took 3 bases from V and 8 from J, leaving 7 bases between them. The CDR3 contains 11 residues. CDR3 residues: CASSFGPEAFF. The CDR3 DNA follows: TGTGCCAGCAGTTTCGGTCCGGAAGCTTTCTTT.

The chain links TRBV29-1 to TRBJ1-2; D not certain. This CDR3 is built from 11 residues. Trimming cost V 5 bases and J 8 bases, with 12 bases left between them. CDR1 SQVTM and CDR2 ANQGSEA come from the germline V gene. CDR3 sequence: CSVIRSLGYTF. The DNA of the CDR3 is TGCAGCGTTATAAGGTCGTTGGGCTACACCTTC. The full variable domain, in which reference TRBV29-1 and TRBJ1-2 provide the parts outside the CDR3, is SAVISQKPSRDICQRGTSLTIQCQVDSQVTMMFWYRQQPGQSLTLIATANQGSEATYESGFVIDKFPISRPNLTFSTLTVSNMSPEDSSIYLCSVIRSLGYTFGSGTRLTVV.

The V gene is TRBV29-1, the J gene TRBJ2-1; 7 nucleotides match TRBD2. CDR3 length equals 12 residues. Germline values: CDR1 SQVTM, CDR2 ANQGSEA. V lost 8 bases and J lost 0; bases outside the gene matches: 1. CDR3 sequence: CSTGGSYNEQFF. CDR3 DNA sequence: TGCAGCACGGGGGGCTCCTACAATGAGCAGTTCTTC.

The CDR3 DNA is TGTGCCAGCAGCCGGGACCTCACCCAAGAGACCCAGTACTTC. Protein: CASSRDLTQETQYF. The J gene is TRBJ2-5, the V gene TRBV7-2; D may correspond to TRBD1 or TRBD2 (5 bases each). The germline V gene has CDR1 SGHTA and CDR2 FQGNSA. The CDR3 consists of 14 residues. Trimming pared 5 bases from V and 1 base from J, leaving 11 bases between.

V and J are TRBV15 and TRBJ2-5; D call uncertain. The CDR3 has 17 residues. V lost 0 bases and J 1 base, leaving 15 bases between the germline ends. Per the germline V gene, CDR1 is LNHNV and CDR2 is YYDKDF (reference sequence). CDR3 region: CATSRDRSSHLQETQYF. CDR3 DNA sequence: TGTGCCACCAGCAGAGATCGGAGCAGCCACCTCCAAGAGACCCAGTACTTC. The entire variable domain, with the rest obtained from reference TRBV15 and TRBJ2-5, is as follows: DAMVIQNPRYQVTQFGKPVTLSCSQTLNHNVMYWYQQKSSQAPKLLFHYYDKDFNNEADTPDNFQSRRPNTSFCFLDIRSPGLGDTAMYLCATSRDRSSHLQETQYFGPGTRLLVL.

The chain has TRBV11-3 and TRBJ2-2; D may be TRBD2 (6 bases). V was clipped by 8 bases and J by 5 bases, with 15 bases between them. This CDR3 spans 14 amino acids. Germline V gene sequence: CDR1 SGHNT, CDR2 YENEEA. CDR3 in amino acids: CASSRQEGTGELFF. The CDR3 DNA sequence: TGTGCCAGCTCACGGCAGGAGGGGACCGGGGAGCTGTTTTTT. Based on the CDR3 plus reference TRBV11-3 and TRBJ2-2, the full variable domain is EAGVVQSPRYKIIEKKQPVAFWCNPISGHNTLYWYLQNLGQGPELLIRYENEEAVDDSQLPKDRFSAERLKGVDSTLKIQPAELGDSAVYLCASSRQEGTGELFFGEGSRLTVL.

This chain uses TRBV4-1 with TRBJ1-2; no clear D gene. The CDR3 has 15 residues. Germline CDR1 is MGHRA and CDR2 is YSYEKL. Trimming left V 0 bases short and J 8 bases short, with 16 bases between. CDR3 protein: CASSQEEPASGGYTF. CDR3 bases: TGCGCCAGCAGCCAAGAGGAGCCGGCGTCGGGCGGCTACACCTTC.

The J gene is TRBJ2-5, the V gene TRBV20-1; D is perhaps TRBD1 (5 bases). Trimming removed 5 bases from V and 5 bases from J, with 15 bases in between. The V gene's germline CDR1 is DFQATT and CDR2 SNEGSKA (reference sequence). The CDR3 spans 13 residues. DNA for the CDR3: TGCAGTGCTTCCCCGGCAGGGCGGGAGACCCAGTACTTC. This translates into CSASPAGRETQYF.

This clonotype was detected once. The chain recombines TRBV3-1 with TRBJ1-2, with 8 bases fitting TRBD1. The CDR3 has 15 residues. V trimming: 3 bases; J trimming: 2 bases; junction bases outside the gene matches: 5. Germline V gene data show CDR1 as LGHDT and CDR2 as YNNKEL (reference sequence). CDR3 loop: CASSQIGDRNYGYTF. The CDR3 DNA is TGTGCCAGCAGCCAGATCGGGGACAGGAACTATGGCTACACCTTC.

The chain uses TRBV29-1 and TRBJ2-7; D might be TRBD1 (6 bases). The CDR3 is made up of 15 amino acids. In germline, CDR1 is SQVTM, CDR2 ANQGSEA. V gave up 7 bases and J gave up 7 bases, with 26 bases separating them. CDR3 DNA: TGCAGCGCGACCGGGACACCCTCTACGAAGGAGGAGCAGTACTTC. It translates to CSATGTPSTKEEQYF.

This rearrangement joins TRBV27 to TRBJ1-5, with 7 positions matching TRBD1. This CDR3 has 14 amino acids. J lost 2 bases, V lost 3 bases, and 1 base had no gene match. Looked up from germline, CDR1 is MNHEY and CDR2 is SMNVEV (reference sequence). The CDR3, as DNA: TGTGCCAGCAGTTTCGGACAGGGCAATCAGCCCCAGCATTTT. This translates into CASSFGQGNQPQHF.

DNA of the CDR3: TGCAGCGTCTCGGGGGTAGGGGCCTACGAGCAGTACTTC. Translated, it gives CSVSGVGAYEQYF. The rearrangement links TRBV29-1 to TRBJ2-7; TRBD2 is a possible D gene (6 bases). The germline CDR1 and CDR2 sequences are SQVTM and ANQGSEA. Trimming cost V 6 bases and J 2 bases, with 14 bases left between them. The CDR3 contains 13 residues.

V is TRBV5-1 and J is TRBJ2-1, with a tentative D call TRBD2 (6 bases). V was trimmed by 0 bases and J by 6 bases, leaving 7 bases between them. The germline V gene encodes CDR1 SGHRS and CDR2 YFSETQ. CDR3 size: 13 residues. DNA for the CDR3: TGCGCCAGCAGCTTGGGCGGGGCCAATGAGCAGTTCTTC. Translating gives CASSLGGANEQFF.

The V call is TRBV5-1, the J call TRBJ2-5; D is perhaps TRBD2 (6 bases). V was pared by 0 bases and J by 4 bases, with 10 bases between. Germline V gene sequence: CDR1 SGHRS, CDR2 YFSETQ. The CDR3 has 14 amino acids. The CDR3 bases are TGCGCCAGCAGCTTGGACGCAGCGGGAGAGACCCAGTACTTC. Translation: CASSLDAAGETQYF.

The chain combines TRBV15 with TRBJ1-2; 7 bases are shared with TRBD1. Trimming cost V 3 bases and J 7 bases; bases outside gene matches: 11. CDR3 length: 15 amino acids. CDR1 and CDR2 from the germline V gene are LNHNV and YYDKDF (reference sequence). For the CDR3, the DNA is TGTGCCACCAGCAGCCCCTCACAGGGGTGGAGTGGCTACACCTTC. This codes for CATSSPSQGWSGYTF.

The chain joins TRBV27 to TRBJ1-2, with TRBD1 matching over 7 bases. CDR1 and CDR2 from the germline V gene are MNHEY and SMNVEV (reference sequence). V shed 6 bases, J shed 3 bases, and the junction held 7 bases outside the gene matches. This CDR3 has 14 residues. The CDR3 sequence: CASSKQGQHYGYTF. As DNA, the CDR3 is TGTGCCAGCAGCAAACAGGGGCAGCACTATGGCTACACCTTC.

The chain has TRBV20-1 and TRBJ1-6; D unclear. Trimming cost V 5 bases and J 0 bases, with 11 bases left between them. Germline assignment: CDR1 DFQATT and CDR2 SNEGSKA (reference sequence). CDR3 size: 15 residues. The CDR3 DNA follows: TGCAGTGCTCGCTCAGCGAGCTCCTATAATTCACCCCTCCACTTT. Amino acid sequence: CSARSASSYNSPLHF.

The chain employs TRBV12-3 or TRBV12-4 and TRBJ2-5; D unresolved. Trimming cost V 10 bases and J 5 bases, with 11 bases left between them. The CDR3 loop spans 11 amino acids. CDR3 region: CATQLGETQYF. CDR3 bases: TGTGCCACCCAGTTGGGGGAGACCCAGTACTTC.

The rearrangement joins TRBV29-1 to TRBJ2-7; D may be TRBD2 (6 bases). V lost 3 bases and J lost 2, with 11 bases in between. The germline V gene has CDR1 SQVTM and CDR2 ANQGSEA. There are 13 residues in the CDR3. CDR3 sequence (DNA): TGCAGCGTTGAGGGTGGAGGGACCTACGAGCAGTACTTC. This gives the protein CSVEGGGTYEQYF.

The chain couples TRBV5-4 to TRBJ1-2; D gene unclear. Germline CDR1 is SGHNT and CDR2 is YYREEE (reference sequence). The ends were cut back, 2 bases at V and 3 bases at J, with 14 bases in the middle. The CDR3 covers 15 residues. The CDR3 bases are TGTGCCAGCAGCTTAGGAGGGCTCATGGACTATGGCTACACCTTC. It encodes CASSLGGLMDYGYTF.

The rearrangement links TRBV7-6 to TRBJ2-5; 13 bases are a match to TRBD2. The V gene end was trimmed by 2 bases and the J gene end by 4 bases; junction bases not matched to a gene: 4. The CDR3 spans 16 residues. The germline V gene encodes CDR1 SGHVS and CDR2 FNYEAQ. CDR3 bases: TGTGCCAGCAGCTTAACTAGCGGGGGGGCTGGAGAGACCCAGTACTTC. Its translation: CASSLTSGGAGETQYF.

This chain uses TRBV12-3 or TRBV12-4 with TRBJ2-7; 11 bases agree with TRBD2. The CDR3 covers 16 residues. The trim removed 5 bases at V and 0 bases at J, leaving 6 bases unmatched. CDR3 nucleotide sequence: TGTGCCAGCAGTGAGGGAACTAGCGGGAGCTCCTACGAGCAGTACTTC. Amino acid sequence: CASSEGTSGSSYEQYF.